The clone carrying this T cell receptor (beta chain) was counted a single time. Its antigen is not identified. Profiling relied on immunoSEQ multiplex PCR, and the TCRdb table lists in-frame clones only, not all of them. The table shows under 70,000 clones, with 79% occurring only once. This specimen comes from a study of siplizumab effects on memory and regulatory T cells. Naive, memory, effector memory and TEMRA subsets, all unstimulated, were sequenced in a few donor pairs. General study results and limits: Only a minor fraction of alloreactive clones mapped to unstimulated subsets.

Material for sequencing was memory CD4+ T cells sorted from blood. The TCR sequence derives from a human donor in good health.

The CDR3 DNA follows: TGTGCCAGCTCACCAGTGGGGTTTAAGGAGACCCAGTACTTC. It is translated as CASSPVGFKETQYF. The V and J genes are TRBV18 and TRBJ2-5; the D is unclear. The V end was cut by 2 bases, the J end by 5 bases, with 12 bases between. The CDR3 runs to 14 residues. In germline, CDR1 is KGHSH, CDR2 LQKENI.